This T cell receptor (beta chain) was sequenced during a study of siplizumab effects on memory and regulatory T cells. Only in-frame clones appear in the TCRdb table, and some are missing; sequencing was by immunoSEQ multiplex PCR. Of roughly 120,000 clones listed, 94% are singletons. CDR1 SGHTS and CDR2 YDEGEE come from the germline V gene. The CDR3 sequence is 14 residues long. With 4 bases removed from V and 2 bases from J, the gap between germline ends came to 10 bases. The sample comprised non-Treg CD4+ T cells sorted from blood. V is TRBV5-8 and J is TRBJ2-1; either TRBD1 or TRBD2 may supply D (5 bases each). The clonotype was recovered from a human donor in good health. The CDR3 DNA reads TGTGCCAGCAGCCGGGACGGGACCTACAATGAGCAGTTCTTC. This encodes CASSRDGTYNEQFF.